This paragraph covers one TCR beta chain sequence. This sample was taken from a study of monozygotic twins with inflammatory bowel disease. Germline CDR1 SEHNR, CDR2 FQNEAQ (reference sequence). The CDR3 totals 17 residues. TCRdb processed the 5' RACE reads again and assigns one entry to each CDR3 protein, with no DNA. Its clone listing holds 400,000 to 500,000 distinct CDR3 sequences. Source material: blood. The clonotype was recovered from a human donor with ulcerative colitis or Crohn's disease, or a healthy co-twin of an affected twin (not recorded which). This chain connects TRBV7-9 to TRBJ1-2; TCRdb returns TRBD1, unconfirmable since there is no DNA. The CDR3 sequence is CASSLPWGQGMDYGYTF.